This TCR beta chain emerged from a study of cytomegalovirus exposure and HLA in healthy donors. Findings and limits, study-wide: TRBV6-2, TRBV6-3 and other indistinguishable V segments were excluded. DRB1 had the most TCR associations and HLA-C the fewest, a later analysis found, with rates varying by HLA locus. According to a later analysis, donors in an Asian-associated ancestry cluster reportedly had fewer N-insertions than the approximately 670-donor mean.

Comment on this clone: Its target is not known.

In the PCR, 60 Vbeta and 13 Jbeta primers were used. Sequencing used immunoSEQ multiplex PCR; TCRdb keeps in-frame clones, though not all of them. The sample lists under 150,000 clones, roughly 77% occurring once. The V gene's germline CDR1 is LNHDA and CDR2 SQIVND (reference sequence). The CDR3 loop spans 14 amino acids. The V end was cut by 7 bases, the J end by 9 bases, with 16 bases between. This sequence joins TRBV19 and TRBJ1-6; maybe TRBD1 (6 bases). The TCR comes from a female donor in good health and CMV-seronegative. Sequencing used PBMCs. CDR3 in amino acids: CASTMTGKGSPLHF. CDR3 nucleotides: TGTGCCAGTACCATGACAGGAAAAGGTTCACCCCTCCACTTT.